The clone carrying this T cell receptor beta chain was detected once. The source of the sample is a study of T-cell memory formation after mild COVID-19. TCRdb recomputed calls from the 5' RACE reads with MiXCR, one row per CDR3 protein. This sample has more than 6,000 distinct CDR3 sequences; more than 15% occur once, and the top ten carry roughly three fifths. Trimming removed 5 bases at V and 0 bases at J, with 8 bases between. There are 14 residues in the CDR3. The germline CDR1 and CDR2 sequences are SEHNR and FQNEAQ (reference sequence). The chain is built from TRBV7-9 and TRBJ1-5, with TRBD1 as a possible D gene (6 bases). Sequenced sample: PBMCs or a T cell subset sorted from them (not recorded which). The source of this sequence is an adult woman who had mild COVID-19 (a few samples of this study predate the infection). Cell type and time point are not known. In DNA, the CDR3 is TGTGCCAGCAGCCGGGACATTAGCAATCAGCCCCAGCATTTT. It encodes CASSRDISNQPQHF. Full variable domain (rest looked up from reference TRBV7-9 and TRBJ1-5): DTGVSQNPRHKITKRGQNVTFRCDPISEHNRLYWYRQTLGQGPEFLTYFQNEAQLEKSRLLSDRFSAERPKGSFSTLEIQRTEQGDSAMYLCASSRDISNQPQHFGDGTRLSIL.